The present entry profiles one T cell receptor beta chain with its context. The antigen is not known. Compared with germline, one end of the junction differs, possibly owing to a read error. Paired alpha-beta TCRs of CD8+ T cells were analyzed by expanded emulsion RT-PCR. The data are from a study of T cell repertoires in breast cancer. Study details: Healthy donors' blood served as controls for breast cancer tumor, lymph node and blood samples. Study-wide results and limits: Possibly tumor-specific: approximately 17 TCR pairs in seven or more tumors, rare in control blood.

Unpaired genes were suppressed by blocking oligonucleotides during a second nested PCR. TCRdb reprocessed the emulsion pairing reads with MiXCR, giving one entry per CDR3 protein. The table shows over 700 distinct CDR3 sequences, with 30% to 40% occurring only once. This sequence was found in a pool of human donors with breast cancer or a healthy control (not recorded which). What was sequenced was CD8+ T cells.

CDR3 nucleotides: TGTGCCGGCAGTGGCTCGGGGGGCCATATCCAAGAGACCCAGTACTTC. Protein sequence: CAGSGSGGHIQETQYF. The chain employs TRBV7-2 and TRBJ2-5; D is perhaps TRBD2 (7 bases). CDR1 is SGHTA, CDR2 FQGNSA, per germline. The CDR3 spans 16 residues.